This T cell receptor beta chain was sequenced during a study of cytomegalovirus exposure and HLA in healthy donors. Trimming shortened V by 4 bases and J by 1 base, and 16 bases separated the two germline ends. CDR3 length: 16 amino acids. Germline V gene sequence: CDR1 MGHRA, CDR2 YSYEKL. Primers: 60 Vbeta forward and 13 Jbeta reverse. Repertoires were generated with immunoSEQ multiplex PCR, while TCRdb's copy carries only in-frame clones and drops some. The sample consists of a few hundred thousand clones, 70% to 80% of them appearing once. The material sequenced was PBMCs. The clonotype comes from a man aged 35-49 years in good health and CMV-seronegative. The rearrangement joins TRBV4-1 to TRBJ1-1, with D perhaps TRBD1 (5 bases). The CDR3 here is CASSRGVTARNTEAFF. The CDR3, as DNA: TGCGCCAGCAGCCGGGGGGTGACAGCACGGAACACTGAAGCTTTCTTT.